This T cell receptor (beta chain) was recorded in a study of T-cell memory formation after mild COVID-19. CDR1 DFQATT and CDR2 SNEGSKA come from the germline V gene (reference sequence). CDR3 size: 14 residues. The junction had 10 bases not matched to a gene; V was cut back by 3 bases and J by 9 bases. TCRdb called the 5' RACE reads again in MiXCR, with one record for every CDR3 protein. The profile shows about 420,000 distinct CDR3 sequences, 23% of them singletons. Sequences were obtained from PBMCs or a T cell subset sorted from them (not recorded which). V is TRBV20-1 and J is TRBJ1-1, with 10 bases matching TRBD1. This TCR was recovered from an adult woman who had mild COVID-19 (a few samples of this study predate the infection). Cell type and time point are not known. The CDR3 sequence: CSASEGVTGGKAFF. CDR3 DNA sequence: TGCAGTGCTAGTGAGGGGGTGACAGGGGGCAAAGCTTTCTTT.